This TCR beta chain was retrieved from a study of OX40 agonist ivuxolimab in advanced cancers. Study background: Patients assigned to dose escalation were diagnosed with hepatocellular carcinoma, melanoma, renal cell or head and neck cancer. From about 23 to 85 years was the age range, with a mean of approximately 58 years, and roughly 80% were male. Three patients responded partially, comprising one with hepatocellular carcinoma and two with cutaneous melanoma. General study results and limits: Dosing at 0.1 to 3.0 mg/kg was accompanied by clonal expansion of CD4+ and CD8+ blood T cells by week 6.

Details on this clone: Its cognate antigen is unknown.

The data were produced by immunoSEQ multiplex PCR, yet TCRdb's version contains in-frame clones alone and is incomplete. The data show 42,000 or so clones, just over 85% seen once. V lost 4 bases, J lost 5 bases, and 20 bases lay in between. The CDR3 is made up of 16 amino acids. From germline, CDR1 is SGHVS and CDR2 FQNEAQ. This rearrangement joins TRBV7-8 to TRBJ2-5; the D gene could be TRBD1 or TRBD2 (6 bases each). The sequence derives from an adult with an advanced solid tumor such as melanoma, head and neck, liver or kidney cancer. Source: CD4+ or CD8+ T cells sorted from blood, taken in a trial of the OX40 agonist ivuxolimab. The CDR3, as DNA: TGTGCCAGCAGCTCGCTTGAGGGGGGTCGGGATGAGACCCAGTACTTC. As protein: CASSSLEGGRDETQYF.